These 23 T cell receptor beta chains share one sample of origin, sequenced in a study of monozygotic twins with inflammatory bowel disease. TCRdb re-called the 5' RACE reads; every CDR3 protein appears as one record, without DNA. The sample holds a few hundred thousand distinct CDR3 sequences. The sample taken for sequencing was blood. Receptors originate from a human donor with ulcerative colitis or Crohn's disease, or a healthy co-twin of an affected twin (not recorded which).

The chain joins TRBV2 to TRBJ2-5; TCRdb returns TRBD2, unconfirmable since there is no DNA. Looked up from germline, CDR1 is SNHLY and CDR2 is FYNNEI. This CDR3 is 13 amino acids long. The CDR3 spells CASEGFRQETQYF.

This chain's CDR3 is CASSLGRDQEKLFF. The chain employs TRBV7-2 and TRBJ1-4; TCRdb gives TRBD1 as the D gene, but with no DNA this cannot be confirmed. Germline V CDR1 and CDR2: SGHTA, FQGNSA. The CDR3 has 14 residues.

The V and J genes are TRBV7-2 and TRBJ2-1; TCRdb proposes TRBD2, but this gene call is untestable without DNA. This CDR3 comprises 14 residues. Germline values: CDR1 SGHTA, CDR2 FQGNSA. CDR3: CASSLRGTSGEQFF.

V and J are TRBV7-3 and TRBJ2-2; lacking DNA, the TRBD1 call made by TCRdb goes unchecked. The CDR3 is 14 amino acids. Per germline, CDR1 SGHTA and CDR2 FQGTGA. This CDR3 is CASSSQGLTGELFF.

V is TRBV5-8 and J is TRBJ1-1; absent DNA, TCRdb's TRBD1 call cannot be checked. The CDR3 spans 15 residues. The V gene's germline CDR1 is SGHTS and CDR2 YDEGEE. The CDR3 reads CASSLAPGPNTEAFF.

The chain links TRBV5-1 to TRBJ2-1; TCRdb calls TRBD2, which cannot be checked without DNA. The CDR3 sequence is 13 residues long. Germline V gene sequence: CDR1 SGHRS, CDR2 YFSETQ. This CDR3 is CASSPGPSDEQFF.

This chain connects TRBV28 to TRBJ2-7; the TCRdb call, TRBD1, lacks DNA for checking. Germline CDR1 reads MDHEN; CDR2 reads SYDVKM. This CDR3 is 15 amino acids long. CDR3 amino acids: CASRGSGDGSYEQYF.

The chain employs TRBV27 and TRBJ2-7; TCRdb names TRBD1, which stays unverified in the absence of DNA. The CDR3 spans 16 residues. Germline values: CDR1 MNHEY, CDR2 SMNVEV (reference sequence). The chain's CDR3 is CASSFRPGGRAYEQYF.

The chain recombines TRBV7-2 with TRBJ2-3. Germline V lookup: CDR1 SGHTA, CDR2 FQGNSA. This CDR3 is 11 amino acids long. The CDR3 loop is CASLSADTQYF.

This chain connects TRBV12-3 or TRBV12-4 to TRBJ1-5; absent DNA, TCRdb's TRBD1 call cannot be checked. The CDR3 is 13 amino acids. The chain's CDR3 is CASRTGGRQPQHF.

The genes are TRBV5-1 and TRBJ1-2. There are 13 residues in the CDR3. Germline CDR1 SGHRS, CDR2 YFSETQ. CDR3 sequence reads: CASSLPKGWGYTF.

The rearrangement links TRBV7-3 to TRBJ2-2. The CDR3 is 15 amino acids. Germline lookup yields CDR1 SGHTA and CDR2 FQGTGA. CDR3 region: CASSLSTASAGELFF.

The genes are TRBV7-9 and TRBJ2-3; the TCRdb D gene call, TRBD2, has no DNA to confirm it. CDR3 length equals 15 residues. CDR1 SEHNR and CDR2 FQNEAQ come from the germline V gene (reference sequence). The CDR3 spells CASSSRDLSTDTQYF.

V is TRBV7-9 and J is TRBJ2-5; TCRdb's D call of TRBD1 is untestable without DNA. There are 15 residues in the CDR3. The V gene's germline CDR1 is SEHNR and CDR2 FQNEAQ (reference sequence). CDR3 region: CASSRGQGATETQYF.

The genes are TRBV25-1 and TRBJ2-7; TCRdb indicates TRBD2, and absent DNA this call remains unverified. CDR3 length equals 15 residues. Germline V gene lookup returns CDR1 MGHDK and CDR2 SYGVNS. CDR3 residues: CASSDPAGLGGEQYF.

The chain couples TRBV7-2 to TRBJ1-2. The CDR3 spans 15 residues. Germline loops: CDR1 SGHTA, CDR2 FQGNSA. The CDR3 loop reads CASSLVHGPNYGYTF.

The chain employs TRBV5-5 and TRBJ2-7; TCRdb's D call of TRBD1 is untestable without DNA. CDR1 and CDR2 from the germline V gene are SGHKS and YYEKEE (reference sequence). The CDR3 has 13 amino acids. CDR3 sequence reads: CASSWGDRPAQYF.

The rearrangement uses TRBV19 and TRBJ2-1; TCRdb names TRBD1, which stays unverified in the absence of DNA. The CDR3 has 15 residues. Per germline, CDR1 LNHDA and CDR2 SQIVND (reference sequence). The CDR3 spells CASSRAGGVYNEQFF.

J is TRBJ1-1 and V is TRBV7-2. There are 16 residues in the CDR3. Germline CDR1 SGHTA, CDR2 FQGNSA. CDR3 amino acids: CASSLVGPKMNTEAFF.

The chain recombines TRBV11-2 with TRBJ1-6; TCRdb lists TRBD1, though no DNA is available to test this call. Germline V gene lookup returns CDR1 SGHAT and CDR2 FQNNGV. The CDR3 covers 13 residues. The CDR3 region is CASSTPGDSPLHF.

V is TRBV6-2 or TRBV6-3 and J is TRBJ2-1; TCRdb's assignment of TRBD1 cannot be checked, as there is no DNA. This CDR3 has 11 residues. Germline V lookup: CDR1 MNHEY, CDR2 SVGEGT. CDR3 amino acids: CASSDRGKQFF.

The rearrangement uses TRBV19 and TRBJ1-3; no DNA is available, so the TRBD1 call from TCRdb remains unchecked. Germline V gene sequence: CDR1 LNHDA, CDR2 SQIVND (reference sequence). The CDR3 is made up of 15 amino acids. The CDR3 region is CASSRVAGAGNTIYF.

The CDR3 here is CASIQRRAGTGELFF. The chain combines TRBV2 with TRBJ2-2; the D call of TRBD2 rests on TCRdb alone, since no DNA is present to check it. Germline V gene data show CDR1 as SNHLY and CDR2 as FYNNEI. The CDR3 length is 15 residues. The full variable domain, its missing parts supplied by reference TRBV2 and TRBJ2-2, is EPEVTQTPSHQVTQMGQEVILRCVPISNHLYFYWYRQILGQKVEFLVSFYNNEISEKSEIFDDQFSVERPDGSNFTLKIRSTKLEDSAMYFCASIQRRAGTGELFFGEGSRLTVL.